This paragraph reports one T cell receptor beta chain. This CDR3 has 17 residues. Germline-derived CDR1 and CDR2 are LGHNA and YSLEER. V lost 0 bases and J lost 1; bases outside the gene matches: 8. This entry is derived from a study of blood T cell repertoires in COVID-19. Only in-frame clones appear in the TCRdb table, and some are missing; sequencing was by immunoSEQ multiplex PCR. The top ten hold about 12% of the sample, which has some 200,000 clones, about 85% seen once. The V call is TRBV4-3, the J call TRBJ1-1; TRBD1 agrees at 7 bases. The origin of this receptor is a woman aged 18 to 35 who had recovered from COVID-19. The specimen sequenced was peripheral blood. As DNA, the CDR3 is TGCGCCAGCAGCCAAGATAACCACAGGGGCACGAACACTGAAGCTTTCTTT. Residues: CASSQDNHRGTNTEAFF.